The text below deals with one TCR beta chain. The sample belongs to a study of OX40 agonist ivuxolimab in advanced cancers. Study details: While on treatment, patients had intravenous ivuxolimab at 0.01 to 10 mg/kg every 2 weeks. Partial responses were achieved by three patients, one with hepatocellular carcinoma and two with cutaneous melanoma.

The protocol was immunoSEQ multiplex PCR, while the TCRdb copy is restricted to in-frame clones and leaves out a portion. The data show 36,000 or so clones, with 88% seen just once and less than 5% held by the top ten. People who had autoimmune disease history or systemic immunosuppression were excluded. The CDR3 totals 14 residues. V lost 0 bases to trimming and J lost 8 bases, with 13 bases between them. Looked up from germline, CDR1 is LNHNV and CDR2 is YYDKDF (reference sequence). The sequencing used CD4+ or CD8+ T cells sorted from blood, collected in a trial of the OX40 agonist ivuxolimab. This TCR was sampled from an adult with an advanced solid tumor such as melanoma, head and neck, liver or kidney cancer. The V and J genes are TRBV15 and TRBJ1-2; a possible D gene is TRBD1 (5 bases). This CDR3 is CATSRDRRGGGYTF. The DNA for the CDR3 is TGTGCCACCAGCAGAGATCGTAGGGGAGGGGGCTACACCTTC.